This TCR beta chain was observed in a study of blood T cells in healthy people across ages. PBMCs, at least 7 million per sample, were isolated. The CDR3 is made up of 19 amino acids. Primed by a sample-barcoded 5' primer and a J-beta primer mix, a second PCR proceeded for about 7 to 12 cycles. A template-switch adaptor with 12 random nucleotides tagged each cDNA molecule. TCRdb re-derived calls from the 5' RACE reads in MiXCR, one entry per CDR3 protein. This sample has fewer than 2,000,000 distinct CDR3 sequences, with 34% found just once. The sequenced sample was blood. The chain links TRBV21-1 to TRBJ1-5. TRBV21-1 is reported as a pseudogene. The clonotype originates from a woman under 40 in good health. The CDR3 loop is CASPPRARTSLRDHQPQHF. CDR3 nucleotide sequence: TGTGCCAGTCCTCCCCGCGCGCGGACGTCATTGCGAGACCATCAGCCCCAGCATTTT.